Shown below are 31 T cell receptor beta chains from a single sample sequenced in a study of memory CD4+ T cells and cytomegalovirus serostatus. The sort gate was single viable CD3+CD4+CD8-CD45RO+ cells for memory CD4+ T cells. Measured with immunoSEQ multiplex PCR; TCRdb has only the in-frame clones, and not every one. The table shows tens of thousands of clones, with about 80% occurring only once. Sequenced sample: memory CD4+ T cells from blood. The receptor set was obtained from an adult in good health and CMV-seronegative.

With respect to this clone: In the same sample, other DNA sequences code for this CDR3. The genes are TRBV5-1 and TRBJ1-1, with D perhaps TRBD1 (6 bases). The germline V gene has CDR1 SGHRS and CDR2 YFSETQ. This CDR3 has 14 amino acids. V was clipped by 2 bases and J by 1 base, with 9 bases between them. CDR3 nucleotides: TGCGCCAGCAGCTTAGGGGGACAGAACACTGAAGCTTTCTTT. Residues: CASSLGGQNTEAFF.

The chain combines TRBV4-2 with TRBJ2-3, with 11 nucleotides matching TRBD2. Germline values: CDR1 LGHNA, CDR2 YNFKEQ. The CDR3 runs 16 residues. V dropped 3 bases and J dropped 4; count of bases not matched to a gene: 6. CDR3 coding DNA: TGTGCCAGCAGCCAGTGGACTAGCGGGCCATCAGATACGCAGTATTTT. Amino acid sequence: CASSQWTSGPSDTQYF.

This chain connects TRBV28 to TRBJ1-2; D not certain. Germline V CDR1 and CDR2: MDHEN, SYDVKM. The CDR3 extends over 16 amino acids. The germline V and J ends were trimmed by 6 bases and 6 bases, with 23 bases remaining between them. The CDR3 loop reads CASSPSGNSAGDGYTF. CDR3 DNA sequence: TGTGCCAGCAGCCCTTCTGGGAACTCCGCCGGGGATGGCTACACCTTC.

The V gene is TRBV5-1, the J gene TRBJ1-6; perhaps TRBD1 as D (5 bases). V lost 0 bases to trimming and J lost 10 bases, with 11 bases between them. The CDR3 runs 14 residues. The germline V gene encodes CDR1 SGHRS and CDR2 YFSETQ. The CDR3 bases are TGCGCCAGCAGCTTGGAAGGGGAAAACTCACCCCTCCACTTT. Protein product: CASSLEGENSPLHF.

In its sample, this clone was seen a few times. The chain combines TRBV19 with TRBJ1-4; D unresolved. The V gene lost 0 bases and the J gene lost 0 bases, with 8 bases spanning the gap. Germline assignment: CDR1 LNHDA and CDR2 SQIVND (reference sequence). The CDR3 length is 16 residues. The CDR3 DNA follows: TGTGCCAGTAGTATAGATCCGGGGACAACTAATGAAAAACTGTTTTTT. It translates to CASSIDPGTTNEKLFF.

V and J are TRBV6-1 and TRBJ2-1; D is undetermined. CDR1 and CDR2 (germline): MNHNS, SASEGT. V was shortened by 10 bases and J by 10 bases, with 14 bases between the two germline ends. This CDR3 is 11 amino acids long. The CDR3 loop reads CATYGHAEQFF. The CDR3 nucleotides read TGTGCCACTTACGGGCACGCCGAGCAGTTCTTC.

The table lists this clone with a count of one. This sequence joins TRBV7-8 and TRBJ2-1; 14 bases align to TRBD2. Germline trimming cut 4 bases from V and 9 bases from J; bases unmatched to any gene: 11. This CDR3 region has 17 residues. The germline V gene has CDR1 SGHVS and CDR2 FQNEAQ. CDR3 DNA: TGTGCCAGCAGCTCATGGACTAGCGGGGGGCTAGGGGGTGAGCAGTTCTTC. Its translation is CASSSWTSGGLGGEQFF.

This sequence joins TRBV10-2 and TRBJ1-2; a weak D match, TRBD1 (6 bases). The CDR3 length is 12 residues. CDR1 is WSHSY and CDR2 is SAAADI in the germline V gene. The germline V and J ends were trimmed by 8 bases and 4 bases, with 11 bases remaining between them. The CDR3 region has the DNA TGCGCCAGCCGGGACATATTCTATGGCTACACCTTC. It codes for CASRDIFYGYTF.

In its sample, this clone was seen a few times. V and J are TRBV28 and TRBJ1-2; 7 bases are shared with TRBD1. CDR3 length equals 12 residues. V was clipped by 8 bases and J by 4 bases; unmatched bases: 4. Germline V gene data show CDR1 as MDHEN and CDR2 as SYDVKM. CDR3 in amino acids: CASQGGIYGYTF. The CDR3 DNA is TGTGCCAGCCAAGGGGGCATCTATGGCTACACCTTC.

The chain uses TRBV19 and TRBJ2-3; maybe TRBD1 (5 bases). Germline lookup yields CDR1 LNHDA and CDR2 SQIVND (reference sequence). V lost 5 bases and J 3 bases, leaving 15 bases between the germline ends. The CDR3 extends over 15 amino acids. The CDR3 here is CASSRLGQGTDTQYF. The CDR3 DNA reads TGTGCCAGTAGTCGATTAGGGCAGGGAACAGATACGCAGTATTTT.

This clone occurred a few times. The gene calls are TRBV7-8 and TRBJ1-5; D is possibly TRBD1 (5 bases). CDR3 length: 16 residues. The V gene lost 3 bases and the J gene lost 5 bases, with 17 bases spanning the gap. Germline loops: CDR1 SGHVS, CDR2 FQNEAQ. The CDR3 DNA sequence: TGTGCCAGCAGCTTGATTGGAGTTGGGGGAGATCAGCCCCAGCATTTT. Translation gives CASSLIGVGGDQPQHF.

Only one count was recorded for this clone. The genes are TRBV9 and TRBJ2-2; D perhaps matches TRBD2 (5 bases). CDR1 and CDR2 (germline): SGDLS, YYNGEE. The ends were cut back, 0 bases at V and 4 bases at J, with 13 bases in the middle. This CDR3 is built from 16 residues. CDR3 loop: CASSVATSAGTGELFF. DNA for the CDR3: TGTGCCAGCAGCGTAGCTACTTCGGCGGGCACCGGGGAGCTGTTTTTT.

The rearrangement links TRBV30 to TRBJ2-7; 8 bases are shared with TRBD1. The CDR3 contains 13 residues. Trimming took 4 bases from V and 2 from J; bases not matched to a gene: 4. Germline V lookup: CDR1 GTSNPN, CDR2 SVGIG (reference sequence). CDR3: CAWTGTGTYEQYF. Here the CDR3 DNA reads TGTGCCTGGACCGGGACAGGTACCTACGAGCAGTACTTC.

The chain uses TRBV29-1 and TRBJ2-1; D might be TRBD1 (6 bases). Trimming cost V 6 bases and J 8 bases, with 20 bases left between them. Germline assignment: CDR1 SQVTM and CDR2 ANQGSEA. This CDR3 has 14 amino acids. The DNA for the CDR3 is TGCAGCGTGCTACGAGGGACAATCCCCGATGAGCAGTTCTTC. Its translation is CSVLRGTIPDEQFF.

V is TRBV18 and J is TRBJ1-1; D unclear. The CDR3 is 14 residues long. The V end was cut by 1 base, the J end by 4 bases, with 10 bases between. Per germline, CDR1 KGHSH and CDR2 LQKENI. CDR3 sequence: CASSPRPVGTEAFF. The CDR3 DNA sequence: TGTGCCAGCTCACCACGGCCGGTGGGCACTGAAGCTTTCTTT.

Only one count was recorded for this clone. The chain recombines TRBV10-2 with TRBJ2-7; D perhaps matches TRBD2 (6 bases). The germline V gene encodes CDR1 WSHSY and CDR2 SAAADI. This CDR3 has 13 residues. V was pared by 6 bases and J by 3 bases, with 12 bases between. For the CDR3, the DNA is TGCGCCAGCAGCCACTTGGGGGGCTACGAGCAGTACTTC. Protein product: CASSHLGGYEQYF.

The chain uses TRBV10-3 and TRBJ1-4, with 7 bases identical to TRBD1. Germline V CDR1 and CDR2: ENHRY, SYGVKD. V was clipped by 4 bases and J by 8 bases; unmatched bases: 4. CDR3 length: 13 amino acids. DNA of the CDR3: TGTGCCATCAGTGGACAGGGACAGGAAAAACTGTTTTTT. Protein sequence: CAISGQGQEKLFF.

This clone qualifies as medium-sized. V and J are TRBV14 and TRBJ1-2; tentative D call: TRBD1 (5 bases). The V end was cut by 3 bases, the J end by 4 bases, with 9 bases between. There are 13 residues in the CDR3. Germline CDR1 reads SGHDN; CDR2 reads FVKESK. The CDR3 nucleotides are TGTGCCAGCAGCCAGTCCGGGGCCTATGGCTACACCTTC. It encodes CASSQSGAYGYTF.

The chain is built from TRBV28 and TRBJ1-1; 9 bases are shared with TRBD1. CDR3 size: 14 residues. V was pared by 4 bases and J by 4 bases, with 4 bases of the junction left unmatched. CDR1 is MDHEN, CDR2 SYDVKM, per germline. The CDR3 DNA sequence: TGTGCCAGCAGTTCAGGACAGGGGACCACTGAAGCTTTCTTT. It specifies CASSSGQGTTEAFF.

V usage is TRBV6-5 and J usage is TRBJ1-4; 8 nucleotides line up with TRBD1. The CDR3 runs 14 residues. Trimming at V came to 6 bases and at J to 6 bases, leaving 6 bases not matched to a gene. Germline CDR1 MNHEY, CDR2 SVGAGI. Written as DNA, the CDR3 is TGTGCCAGCAGCCCGGGACAGGCTTATGAAAAACTGTTTTTT. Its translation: CASSPGQAYEKLFF.

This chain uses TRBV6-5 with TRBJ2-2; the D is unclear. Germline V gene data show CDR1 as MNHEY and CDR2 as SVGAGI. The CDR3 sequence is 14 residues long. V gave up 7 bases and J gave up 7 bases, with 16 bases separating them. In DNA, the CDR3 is TGTGCCAGCAAGAAGGGCCCAGAGGTCGGGGAGCTGTTTTTT. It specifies CASKKGPEVGELFF.

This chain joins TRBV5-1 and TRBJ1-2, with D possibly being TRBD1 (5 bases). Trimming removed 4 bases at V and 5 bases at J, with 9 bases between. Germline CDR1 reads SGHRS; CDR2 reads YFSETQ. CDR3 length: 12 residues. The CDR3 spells CASSLTDYGYTF. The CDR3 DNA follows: TGCGCCAGCAGCCTGACAGATTATGGCTACACCTTC.

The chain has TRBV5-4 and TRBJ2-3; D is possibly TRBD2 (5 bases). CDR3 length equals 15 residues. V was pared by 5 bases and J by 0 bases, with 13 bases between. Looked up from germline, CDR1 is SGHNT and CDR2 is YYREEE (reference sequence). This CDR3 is CASRGASVSTDTQYF. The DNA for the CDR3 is TGTGCCAGCAGGGGAGCGTCGGTTAGCACAGATACGCAGTATTTT. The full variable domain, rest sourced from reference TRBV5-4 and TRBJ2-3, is ETGVTQSPTHLIKTRGQQVTLRCSSQSGHNTVSWYQQALGQGPQFIFQYYREEENGRGNFPPRFSGLQFPNYSSELNVNALELDDSALYLCASRGASVSTDTQYFGPGTRLTVL.

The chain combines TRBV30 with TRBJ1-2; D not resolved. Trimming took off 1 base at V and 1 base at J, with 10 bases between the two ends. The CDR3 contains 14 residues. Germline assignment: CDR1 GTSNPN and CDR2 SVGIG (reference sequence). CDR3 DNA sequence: TGTGCCTGGAGTGGAACAACGTATAACTATGGCTACACCTTC. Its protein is CAWSGTTYNYGYTF.

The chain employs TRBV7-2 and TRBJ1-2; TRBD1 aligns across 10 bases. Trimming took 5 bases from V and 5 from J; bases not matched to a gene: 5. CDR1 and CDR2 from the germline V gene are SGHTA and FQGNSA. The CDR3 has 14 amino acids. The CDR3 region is CASSPRQGAYGYTF. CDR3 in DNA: TGTGCCAGCAGCCCCCGACAGGGGGCTTATGGCTACACCTTC.

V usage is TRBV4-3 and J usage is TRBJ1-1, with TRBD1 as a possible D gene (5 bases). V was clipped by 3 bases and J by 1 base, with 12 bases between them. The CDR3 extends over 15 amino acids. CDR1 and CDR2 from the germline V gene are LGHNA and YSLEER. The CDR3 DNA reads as TGCGCCAGCAGCCAGTCGGGGGTGACGAACACTGAAGCTTTCTTT. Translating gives CASSQSGVTNTEAFF.

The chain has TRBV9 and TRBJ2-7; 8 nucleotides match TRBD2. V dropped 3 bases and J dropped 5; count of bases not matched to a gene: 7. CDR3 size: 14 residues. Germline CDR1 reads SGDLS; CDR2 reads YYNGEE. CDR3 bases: TGTGCCAGCAGCGGGAAAGCGGGAGCCAACGAGCAGTACTTC. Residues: CASSGKAGANEQYF.

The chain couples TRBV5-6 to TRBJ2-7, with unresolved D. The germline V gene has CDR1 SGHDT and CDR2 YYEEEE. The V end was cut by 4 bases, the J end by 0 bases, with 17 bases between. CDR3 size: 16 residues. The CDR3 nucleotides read TGTGCCAGCAGCGGGCCGGGCCGACAAAGCTCCTACGAGCAGTACTTC. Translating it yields CASSGPGRQSSYEQYF.

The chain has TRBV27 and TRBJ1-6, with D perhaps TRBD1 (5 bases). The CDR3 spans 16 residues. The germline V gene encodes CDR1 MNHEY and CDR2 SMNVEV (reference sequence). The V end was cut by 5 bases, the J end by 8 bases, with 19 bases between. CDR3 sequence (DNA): TGTGCCAGCAGTCCGACAGCGACAATCTCGGATTCACCCCTCCACTTT. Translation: CASSPTATISDSPLHF.

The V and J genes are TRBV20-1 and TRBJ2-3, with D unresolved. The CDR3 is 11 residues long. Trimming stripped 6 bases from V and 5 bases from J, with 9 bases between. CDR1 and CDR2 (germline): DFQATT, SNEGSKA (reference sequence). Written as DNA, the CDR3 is TGCAGTGCCTTAGAAGTAGATACGCAGTATTTT. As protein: CSALEVDTQYF.

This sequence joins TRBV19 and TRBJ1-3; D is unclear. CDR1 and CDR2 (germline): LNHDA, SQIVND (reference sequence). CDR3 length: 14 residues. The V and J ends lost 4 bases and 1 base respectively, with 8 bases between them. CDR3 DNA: TGTGCCAGTAGTACTTGGGGTTCTGGAAACACCATATATTTT. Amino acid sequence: CASSTWGSGNTIYF.